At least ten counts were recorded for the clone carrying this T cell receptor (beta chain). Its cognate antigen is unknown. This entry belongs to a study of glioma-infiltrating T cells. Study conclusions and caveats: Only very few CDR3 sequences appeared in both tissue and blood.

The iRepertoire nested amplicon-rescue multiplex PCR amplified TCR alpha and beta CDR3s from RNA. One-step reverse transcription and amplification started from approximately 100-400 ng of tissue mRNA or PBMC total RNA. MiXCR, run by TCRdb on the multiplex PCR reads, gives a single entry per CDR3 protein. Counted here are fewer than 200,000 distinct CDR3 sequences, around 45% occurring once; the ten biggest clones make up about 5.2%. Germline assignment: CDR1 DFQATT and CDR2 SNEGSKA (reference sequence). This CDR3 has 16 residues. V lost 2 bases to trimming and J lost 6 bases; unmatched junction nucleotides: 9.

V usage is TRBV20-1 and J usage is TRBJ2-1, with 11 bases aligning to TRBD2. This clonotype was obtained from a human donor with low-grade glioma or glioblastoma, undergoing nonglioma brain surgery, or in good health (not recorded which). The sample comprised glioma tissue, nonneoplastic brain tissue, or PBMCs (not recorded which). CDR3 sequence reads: CSARPGTSGTFNEQFF. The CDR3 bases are TGCAGTGCTAGACCAGGGACTAGCGGTACCTTCAATGAGCAGTTCTTC.